Below, 27 T cell receptor beta chains from the same sample are listed, as sequenced in a study of blood T cells in healthy people across ages. A sample-barcoded 5' primer and a J-beta primer mix were used in a second PCR of roughly 6 to 11 cycles. TCRdb analysed the 5' RACE reads with MiXCR anew, one entry per CDR3 protein. The top ten hold approximately 4% of the sample, which has some 800,000 distinct CDR3 sequences, roughly 25% seen once. This sample was shared with a second study, whose subject was T cells of mothers and their children.

The sequencing sample was made of blood. Receptors were obtained from a boy younger than 18 in good health.

The V call is TRBV6-5, the J call TRBJ2-5; no firm D call. The CDR3 contains 16 residues. Germline V gene data show CDR1 as MNHEY and CDR2 as SVGAGI. V dropped 0 bases and J dropped 5 bases, with 16 bases sitting between them. As DNA, the CDR3 is TGTGCCAGCAGTTACTCGACCTTTGTTAGCTCGGAGACCCAGTACTTC. This sequence encodes CASSYSTFVSSETQYF.

The chain employs TRBV6-2 or TRBV6-3 and TRBJ2-7; D is unclear. V gave up 7 bases and J gave up 2 bases, with 12 bases separating them. Germline V gives CDR1 MNHEY, CDR2 SVGEGT. This CDR3 has 13 residues. This chain's CDR3 is CASTGHDPYEQYF. The CDR3 DNA follows: TGTGCCAGCACAGGTCATGATCCCTACGAGCAGTACTTC.

This rearrangement joins TRBV4-3 to TRBJ1-2; D might be TRBD1 (6 bases). The CDR3 runs to 15 residues. Germline V gene data show CDR1 as LGHNA and CDR2 as YSLEER. Trimming took off 0 bases at V and 4 bases at J, with 12 bases between the two ends. The CDR3 is CASSQELGQIYGYTF. CDR3 DNA sequence: TGCGCCAGCAGCCAAGAGCTAGGACAGATCTATGGCTACACCTTC.

This clonotype has just a few counts. The chain couples TRBV29-1 to TRBJ1-5; D may be TRBD1 (5 bases). The CDR3 runs 13 residues. Trimming stripped 7 bases from V and 10 bases from J, with 20 bases between. Germline V gene sequence: CDR1 SQVTM, CDR2 ANQGSEA. The CDR3 reads CSGGDSHGLPQHF. Here the CDR3 DNA reads TGCAGCGGGGGAGACAGCCATGGGCTCCCCCAGCATTTT. The full variable domain, with the rest looked up from reference TRBV29-1 and TRBJ1-5, is SAVISQKPSRDICQRGTSLTIQCQVDSQVTMMFWYRQQPGQSLTLIATANQGSEATYESGFVIDKFPISRPNLTFSTLTVSNMSPEDSSIYLCSGGDSHGLPQHFGDGTRLSIL.

As DNA, the CDR3 is TGTGCCAGCAGCAGTAGCGGGCCCTCCTACAATGAGCAGTTCTTC. This gives the protein CASSSSGPSYNEQFF. The rearrangement joins TRBV7-8 to TRBJ2-1, with 7 bases identical to TRBD2. Germline CDR1 reads SGHVS; CDR2 reads FQNEAQ. V lost 5 bases and J lost 0; bases outside the gene matches: 4. CDR3 size: 15 residues.

V gene TRBV5-1 combines with J gene TRBJ2-5; unclear D gene. Germline loops: CDR1 SGHRS, CDR2 YFSETQ. V was pared by 0 bases and J by 5 bases, with 5 bases between. The CDR3 is 12 amino acids. CDR3 coding DNA: TGCGCCAGCAGCTTGGTGGACGAGACCCAGTACTTC. This sequence encodes CASSLVDETQYF.

The chain combines TRBV12-3 or TRBV12-4 with TRBJ2-1, with TRBD1 matching over 10 bases. The DNA end lines up better with TRBJ2-5; the J call may be wrong. The CDR3 covers 15 residues. DNA of the CDR3: TGTGCCAGCAGTTTTGGAGGACAGGGGGTCCCGTCCCAGTACTTC. This sequence encodes CASSFGGQGVPSQYF.

Only a few counts were recorded for this clonotype. The chain joins TRBV27 to TRBJ2-5, with 8 bases identical to TRBD1. This CDR3 spans 16 amino acids. CDR1 and CDR2 from the germline V gene are MNHEY and SMNVEV (reference sequence). V shed 5 bases, J shed 3 bases, and the junction held 11 bases outside the gene matches. The CDR3 nucleotides are TGTGCCAGCAGTCCCAGACAGGACAGGGTGAAAGAGACCCAGTACTTC. It yields the protein CASSPRQDRVKETQYF.

This clonotype was observed a handful of times. This sequence joins TRBV28 and TRBJ1-2, with no clear D. V gave up 6 bases and J gave up 8 bases, with 16 bases separating them. The CDR3 sequence is 13 residues long. CDR1 is MDHEN and CDR2 is SYDVKM in the germline V gene. CDR3 protein: CASRIDRTGGYTF. The DNA of the CDR3 is TGTGCCAGCAGGATCGACCGGACCGGGGGCTACACCTTC.

This clonotype was counted only a few times. The CDR3 reads CASGKRAGLQETQYF. The CDR3 nucleotides read TGTGCCAGCGGTAAACGAGCGGGACTTCAAGAGACCCAGTACTTC. The chain joins TRBV2 to TRBJ2-5, with 7 positions matching TRBD2. CDR3 length: 15 residues. Trimming removed 8 bases from V and 2 bases from J; junction bases left unmatched: 11. CDR1 is SNHLY and CDR2 is FYNNEI in the germline V gene. The full variable domain, in which reference TRBV2 and TRBJ2-5 provide the parts outside the CDR3, is EPEVTQTPSHQVTQMGQEVILRCVPISNHLYFYWYRQILGQKVEFLVSFYNNEISEKSEIFDDQFSVERPDGSNFTLKIRSTKLEDSAMYFCASGKRAGLQETQYFGPGTRLLVL.

The chain joins TRBV7-9 to TRBJ2-3; 10 nucleotides line up with TRBD1. The V gene's germline CDR1 is SEHNR and CDR2 FQNEAQ (reference sequence). The CDR3 runs 16 residues. J lost 2 bases, V lost 3 bases, and 5 bases had no gene match. CDR3 sequence reads: CASSFRDRGITDTQYF. CDR3 nucleotide sequence: TGTGCCAGCAGCTTCCGGGACAGGGGAATCACAGATACGCAGTATTTT.

The chain couples TRBV5-1 to TRBJ2-1; D unclear. Germline V lookup: CDR1 SGHRS, CDR2 YFSETQ. The CDR3 is 17 amino acids. Trimming pared 4 bases from V and 4 bases from J, leaving 21 bases between. CDR3 region: CASSGKDLGPTYNEQFF. CDR3 bases: TGCGCCAGCAGCGGGAAAGATCTAGGCCCTACGTACAATGAGCAGTTCTTC. Based on the CDR3 plus reference TRBV5-1 and TRBJ2-1, the full variable domain is KAGVTQTPRYLIKTRGQQVTLSCSPISGHRSVSWYQQTPGQGLQFLFEYFSETQRNKGNFPGRFSGRQFSNSRSEMNVSTLELGDSALYLCASSGKDLGPTYNEQFFGPGTRLTVL.

The chain recombines TRBV6-2 or TRBV6-3 with TRBJ2-5, with D unresolved. With the DNA end fitting TRBJ2-1 better, the J assignment may be wrong. There are 15 residues in the CDR3. Germline values: CDR1 MNHEY, CDR2 SVGEGT. CDR3 sequence: CASSYVSFGRDEQFF. The CDR3 nucleotides are TGTGCCAGCAGTTACGTCTCCTTTGGTAGGGATGAGCAGTTCTTC.

The V call is TRBV5-1, the J call TRBJ2-5, with 9 bases matching TRBD2. With 1 base clipped from V and 3 bases from J, the junction kept 7 bases outside the gene matches. The CDR3 has 16 residues. Germline loops: CDR1 SGHRS, CDR2 YFSETQ. CDR3 DNA: TGCGCCAGCAGCTTGAGTGGAGCGGGAGGTAAAGAGACCCAGTACTTC. It specifies CASSLSGAGGKETQYF. The full variable domain, in which reference TRBV5-1 and TRBJ2-5 provide the parts outside the CDR3, is KAGVTQTPRYLIKTRGQQVTLSCSPISGHRSVSWYQQTPGQGLQFLFEYFSETQRNKGNFPGRFSGRQFSNSRSEMNVSTLELGDSALYLCASSLSGAGGKETQYFGPGTRLLVL.

The chain couples TRBV6-6 to TRBJ1-1; D gene uncertain. From germline, CDR1 is MNHNY and CDR2 SVGAGI (reference sequence). The CDR3 consists of 12 residues. Trimming removed 7 bases from V and 1 base from J, with 7 bases in between. The chain's CDR3 is CASTGWNTEAFF. CDR3 nucleotides: TGTGCCAGCACGGGATGGAACACTGAAGCTTTCTTT.

This clonotype was seen ten or more times. V gene TRBV6-2 or TRBV6-3 combines with J gene TRBJ1-2; possibly TRBD1 for D (5 bases). V was pared by 1 base and J by 6 bases, with 18 bases between. The germline V gene has CDR1 MNHEY and CDR2 SVGEGT. The CDR3 is 16 amino acids. CDR3 region: CASSYFTGGDGDGYTF. The CDR3 nucleotides are TGTGCCAGCAGTTACTTCACCGGGGGGGACGGCGATGGCTACACCTTC.

This rearrangement joins TRBV20-1 to TRBJ2-3, with D possibly matching TRBD2 (5 bases). The CDR3 is 14 residues long. Germline V CDR1 and CDR2: DFQATT, SNEGSKA (reference sequence). With 6 bases removed from V and 0 bases from J, the gap between germline ends came to 13 bases. CDR3: CSATDRTSTDTQYF. CDR3 sequence (DNA): TGCAGTGCCACAGATAGGACTAGCACAGATACGCAGTATTTT.

In its sample, this clonotype was seen a few times. The chain couples TRBV5-1 to TRBJ2-7; maybe TRBD1 (6 bases). Germline V gives CDR1 SGHRS, CDR2 YFSETQ. The CDR3 extends over 16 amino acids. V was pared by 2 bases and J by 1 base, with 16 bases between. The CDR3 DNA sequence: TGCGCCAGCAGCTTCTGGACAGATGGCCTTTCCTACGAGCAGTACTTC. Translated, it gives CASSFWTDGLSYEQYF.

This chain connects TRBV28 to TRBJ2-2, with TRBD1 matching over 7 bases. There are 16 residues in the CDR3. The germline V gene has CDR1 MDHEN and CDR2 SYDVKM. V shed 5 bases, J shed 11 bases, and the junction held 17 bases outside the gene matches. The CDR3 loop is CASSEASMDRMGELFF. Written as DNA, the CDR3 is TGTGCCAGCAGTGAGGCGAGCATGGACAGGATGGGAGAGCTGTTTTTT.

This rearrangement joins TRBV4-2 to TRBJ2-5; possibly TRBD2 for D (6 bases). The CDR3 length is 18 residues. Trimming left V 1 base short and J 2 bases short, with 20 bases between. Germline loops: CDR1 LGHNA, CDR2 YNFKEQ. For the CDR3, the DNA is TGTGCCAGCAGCCAAGCTAATAGCGGAGCCGGAAGACAAGAGACCCAGTACTTC. Translation: CASSQANSGAGRQETQYF.

The genes are TRBV3-1 and TRBJ1-1; D perhaps matches TRBD1 (5 bases). In germline, CDR1 is LGHDT, CDR2 YNNKEL (reference sequence). The length of the CDR3 is 16 residues. The ends were cut back, 3 bases at V and 11 bases at J, with 25 bases in the middle. The CDR3 DNA reads as TGTGCCAGCAGCCAGGATTTCATGGCAGGGTCGTTGTATGCTTTCTTT. This gives the protein CASSQDFMAGSLYAFF.

The chain has TRBV29-1 and TRBJ2-3, with 9 bases aligning to TRBD1. V shed 5 bases and J 1 base; nucleotides not matched to a gene: 4. Germline lookup yields CDR1 SQVTM and CDR2 ANQGSEA. The CDR3 consists of 14 residues. CDR3 residues: CSVLQGARTDTQYF. The CDR3 DNA is TGCAGCGTTCTACAGGGGGCTCGCACAGATACGCAGTATTTT.

Only a few counts were recorded for this clonotype. V gene TRBV20-1 combines with J gene TRBJ2-5; 10 nucleotides agree with TRBD1. The J call may be faulty, since TRBJ2-1 better matches the DNA end. This CDR3 has 18 residues. From germline, CDR1 is DFQATT and CDR2 SNEGSKA (reference sequence). The CDR3 coding sequence is TGCAGTGCCAGGGCCGGGACAGGGGCTCAGCGGGGGTCCTATGAGCAGTTCTTC. Residues: CSARAGTGAQRGSYEQFF.

The J gene is TRBJ2-1, the V gene TRBV27, with D hard to call. V shed 8 bases and J shed 4 bases, with 12 bases lying between them. Per germline, CDR1 MNHEY and CDR2 SMNVEV (reference sequence). The CDR3 loop spans 13 amino acids. The CDR3 DNA reads TGTGCCAGCCGGGTGGCCGATTACAATGAGCAGTTCTTC. Translated, it gives CASRVADYNEQFF.

This chain links TRBV14 with TRBJ2-5; no clear D. The CDR3 extends over 17 amino acids. CDR1 is SGHDN and CDR2 is FVKESK in the germline V gene. V lost 0 bases and J 0 bases, leaving 14 bases between the germline ends. CDR3 in amino acids: CASSQDGPNRYQETQYF. DNA for the CDR3: TGTGCCAGCAGCCAAGATGGGCCTAATAGGTACCAAGAGACCCAGTACTTC.

In its sample, this clonotype was seen a few times. The rearrangement joins TRBV14 to TRBJ2-5; D not certain. CDR1 and CDR2 (germline): SGHDN, FVKESK. The CDR3 runs to 13 residues. V lost 0 bases to trimming and J lost 5 bases, with 7 bases between them. CDR3 DNA: TGTGCCAGCAGCCAAGATATATTGGAGACCCAGTACTTC. This translates into CASSQDILETQYF.

This clonotype was observed a few times. This chain joins TRBV7-9 and TRBJ1-1; D gene ambiguous. The CDR3 sequence is 13 residues long. The V and J ends lost 5 bases and 6 bases respectively, with 13 bases between them. Germline V gene lookup returns CDR1 SEHNR and CDR2 FQNEAQ (reference sequence). Written as DNA, the CDR3 is TGTGCCAGCAGCGGGAAAGATGGTCCTGAAGCTTTCTTT. Its protein product is CASSGKDGPEAFF.